Below are 9 T cell receptor beta chains sequenced from a single sample in a study of cytomegalovirus exposure and HLA in healthy donors. Both 60 Vbeta primers and 13 Jbeta primers went into the PCR. The assay was immunoSEQ multiplex PCR, and TCRdb's table has in-frame clones only and misses some. The listing records about 200,000 clones. Specimen: PBMCs. The receptors come from a girl aged 2-15 years in good health and CMV-seropositive.

About this clone: Additional DNA sequences in this sample encode the identical CDR3. The chain recombines TRBV9 with TRBJ2-6; D gene unclear. This CDR3 region has 16 residues. Germline loops: CDR1 SGDLS, CDR2 YYNGEE. V was trimmed by 3 bases and J by 0 bases, leaving 10 bases between them. CDR3 in DNA: TGTGCCAGCAGCGCGAGACACAGCTCTGGGGCCAACGTCCTGACTTTC. Translation gives CASSARHSSGANVLTF.

Here the CDR3 reads CASSLGGGVLEQYF. The CDR3 bases are TGCGCCAGCAGCTTGGGGGGCGGCGTATTGGAGCAGTACTTC. This rearrangement joins TRBV5-1 to TRBJ2-7, with D perhaps matching TRBD1 (5 bases). Germline CDR1 and CDR2: SGHRS and YFSETQ. Trimming removed 0 bases at V and 7 bases at J, with 14 bases between. The CDR3 is 14 residues long. The variable domain in full, completed from reference TRBV5-1 and TRBJ2-7, reads KAGVTQTPRYLIKTRGQQVTLSCSPISGHRSVSWYQQTPGQGLQFLFEYFSETQRNKGNFPGRFSGRQFSNSRSEMNVSTLELGDSALYLCASSLGGGVLEQYFGPGTRLTVT.

The CDR3 DNA is TGTGCCAGCAGTGAAGCGCTACAGGGGTCCTCCTACGAGCAGTACTTC. As protein: CASSEALQGSSYEQYF. This chain joins TRBV2 and TRBJ2-7, with 7 bases lining up with TRBD1. From germline, CDR1 is SNHLY and CDR2 FYNNEI. Losses at the gene ends were 0 bases for V and 0 bases for J; bases not matched to a gene: 5. The CDR3 sequence is 16 residues long. Full variable domain (missing parts from reference TRBV2 and TRBJ2-7): EPEVTQTPSHQVTQMGQEVILRCVPISNHLYFYWYRQILGQKVEFLVSFYNNEISEKSEIFDDQFSVERPDGSNFTLKIRSTKLEDSAMYFCASSEALQGSSYEQYFGPGTRLTVT.

V usage is TRBV28 and J usage is TRBJ1-1, with D maybe TRBD1 (5 bases). Germline V gives CDR1 MDHEN, CDR2 SYDVKM. Trimming left V 6 bases short and J 1 base short, with 15 bases between. The CDR3 length is 15 residues. CDR3 sequence: CASRGRATENTEAFF. The CDR3 DNA reads as TGTGCCAGCAGGGGCAGGGCCACTGAGAACACTGAAGCTTTCTTT.

The CDR3 sequence is CASSLGSRSSSYNEQFF. The CDR3, as DNA: TGCGCCAGCAGCTTGGGGAGTCGATCTAGCTCCTACAATGAGCAGTTCTTC. V gene TRBV5-1 combines with J gene TRBJ2-1; the D is unclear. The CDR3 extends over 17 amino acids. The germline V gene has CDR1 SGHRS and CDR2 YFSETQ. V shed 0 bases and J shed 0 bases, with 13 bases lying between them.

The rearrangement uses TRBV7-9 and TRBJ2-5, with 10 bases matching TRBD1. Germline CDR1 SEHNR, CDR2 FQNEAQ (reference sequence). The CDR3 has 15 residues. V lost 4 bases, J lost 5 bases, and 7 bases stayed unmatched. The CDR3 nucleotides are TGTGCCAGCAGCTCGCCGACAGGGGGCGCTGAGACCCAGTACTTC. Residues: CASSSPTGGAETQYF.

V gene TRBV21-1 combines with J gene TRBJ1-1; the table's D call TRBD1 went unverified against the DNA. TRBV21-1 is deemed a pseudogene. The length of the CDR3 is 15 residues. The CDR3 DNA reads TGTGCCAGCAGCTCACAGGGGGAGATGAACACTGAAGCTTTCTTT. Its translation is CASSSQGEMNTEAFF.

CDR3 loop: CASSQGAGYTGELFF. CDR3 bases: TGTGCCAGCAGTCAAGGGGCGGGGTACACCGGGGAGCTGTTTTTT. This chain uses TRBV25-1 with TRBJ2-2; possibly TRBD2 for D (6 bases). V was shortened by 5 bases and J by 3 bases, with 13 bases between the two germline ends. The CDR3 covers 15 residues. From germline, CDR1 is MGHDK and CDR2 SYGVNS.

The CDR3 nucleotides read TGCGCCAGCAGCTTACTACAGGGCGAGAACTATGGCTACACCTTC. Translation gives CASSLLQGENYGYTF. V gene TRBV5-1 combines with J gene TRBJ1-2; tentatively, D is TRBD1 (6 bases). The V gene lost 2 bases and the J gene lost 2 bases, with 13 bases spanning the gap. CDR1 and CDR2 (germline): SGHRS, YFSETQ. The CDR3 has 15 amino acids.